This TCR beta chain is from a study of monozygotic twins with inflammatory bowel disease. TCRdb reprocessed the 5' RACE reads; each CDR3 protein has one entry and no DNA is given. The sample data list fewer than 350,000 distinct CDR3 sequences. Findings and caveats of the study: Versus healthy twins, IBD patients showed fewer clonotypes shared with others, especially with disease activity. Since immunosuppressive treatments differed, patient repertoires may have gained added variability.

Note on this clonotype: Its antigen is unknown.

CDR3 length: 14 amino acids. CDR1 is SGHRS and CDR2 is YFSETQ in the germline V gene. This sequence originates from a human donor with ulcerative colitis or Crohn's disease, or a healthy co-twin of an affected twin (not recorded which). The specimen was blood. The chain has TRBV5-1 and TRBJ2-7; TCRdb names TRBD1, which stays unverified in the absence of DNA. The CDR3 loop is CASTGTGASYEQYF.